This T cell receptor beta chain derives from a study of blood T cell repertoires in COVID-19. Some clones are missing from TCRdb's copy, which holds only in-frame ones; the method was immunoSEQ multiplex PCR. The sample contains roughly 29,000 clones, approximately 83% of which appear only once. The CDR3 sequence is 14 residues long. J gave up 3 bases and V 7 bases, and 8 bases lay outside the gene matches. Germline V lookup: CDR1 MNHEY, CDR2 SVGAGI. This receptor was identified in a woman aged 80 or over with COVID-19, enrolled during active disease. This chain uses TRBV6-5 with TRBJ1-1; 7 positions match TRBD1. The specimen sequenced was peripheral blood. Here the CDR3 reads CASNPGQQDTEAFF. CDR3 DNA sequence: TGTGCCAGCAACCCGGGACAGCAAGACACTGAAGCTTTCTTT.